This T cell receptor (beta chain) was sequenced during a study of cytomegalovirus exposure and HLA in healthy donors. Overall study: Counted in an early data release were about 85 million unique TCRs from HLA-typed donors. Study outcomes and limitations: The classifier reportedly diagnosed cytomegalovirus status with high sensitivity and specificity. The number of N-insertions in an Asian-associated ancestry cluster was reportedly below the 666-donor mean in a later analysis.

Turning to this clone: Its target is not known.

The primer mix had 60 Vbeta and 13 Jbeta primers. Generated by immunoSEQ multiplex PCR, the TCRdb table keeps only in-frame clones and is missing some. The table lists 75,000 to 95,000 clones, 84% of them singletons. J lost 4 bases, V lost 4 bases, and 6 bases had no gene match. CDR1 is SGHTS and CDR2 is YDEGEE in the germline V gene. This CDR3 is built from 16 residues. The sequenced sample was PBMCs. V gene TRBV5-8 combines with J gene TRBJ2-5; TRBD2 matches at 14 bases. The clonotype originates from a man aged 18 to 30 in good health and CMV-seronegative. CDR3 sequence reads: CASSAGLAGGRETQYF. As DNA, the CDR3 is TGTGCCAGCAGCGCTGGACTAGCGGGGGGAAGAGAGACCCAGTACTTC.